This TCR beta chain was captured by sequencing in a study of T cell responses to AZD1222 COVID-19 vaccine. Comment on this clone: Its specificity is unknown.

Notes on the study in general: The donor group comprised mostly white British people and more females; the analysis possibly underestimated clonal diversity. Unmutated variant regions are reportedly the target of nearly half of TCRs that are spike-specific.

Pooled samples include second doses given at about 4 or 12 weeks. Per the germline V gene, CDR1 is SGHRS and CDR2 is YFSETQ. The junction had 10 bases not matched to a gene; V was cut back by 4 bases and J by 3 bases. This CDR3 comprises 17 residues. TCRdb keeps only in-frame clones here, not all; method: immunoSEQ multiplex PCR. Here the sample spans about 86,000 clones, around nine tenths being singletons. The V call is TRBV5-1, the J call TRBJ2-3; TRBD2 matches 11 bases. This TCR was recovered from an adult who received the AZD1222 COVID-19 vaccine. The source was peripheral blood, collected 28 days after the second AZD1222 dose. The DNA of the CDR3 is TGCGCCAGCAGCCCCCCTCTTAGCGGGGGGGTAACAGATACGCAGTATTTT. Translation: CASSPPLSGGVTDTQYF.